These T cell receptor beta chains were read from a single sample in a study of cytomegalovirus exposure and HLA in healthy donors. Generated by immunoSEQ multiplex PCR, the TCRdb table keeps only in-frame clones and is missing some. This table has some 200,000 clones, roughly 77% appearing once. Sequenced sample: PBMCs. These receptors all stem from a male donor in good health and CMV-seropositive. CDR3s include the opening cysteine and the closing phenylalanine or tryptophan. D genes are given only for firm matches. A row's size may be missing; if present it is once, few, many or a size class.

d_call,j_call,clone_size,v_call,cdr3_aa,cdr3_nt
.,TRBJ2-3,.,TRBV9,CASSPRGRGYTDTQYF,TGTGCCAGCAGCCCCCGCGGTCGGGGATACACAGATACGCAGTATTTT
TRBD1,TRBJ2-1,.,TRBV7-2,CASSLSAGGAFNEQFF,TGTGCCAGCAGCTTAAGTGCAGGGGGCGCGTTCAATGAGCAGTTCTTC
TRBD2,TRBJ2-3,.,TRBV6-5,CASKNSGESSYTQYF,TGTGCCAGCAAGAACAGCGGGGAAAGTTCATACACGCAGTATTTT
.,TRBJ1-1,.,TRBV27,CASIGYTEAFF,TGTGCCAGCATCGGGTACACTGAAGCTTTCTTT
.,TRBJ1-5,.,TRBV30,CAWNAGWDQPQHF,TGTGCCTGGAATGCAGGGTGGGATCAGCCCCAGCATTTT
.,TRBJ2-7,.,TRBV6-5,CASSQGRPGGEQYF,TGTGCCAGCAGTCAAGGACGGCCCGGAGGCGAGCAGTACTTC
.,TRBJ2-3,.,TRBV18,CASSLTDTQYF,TGTGCCAGTTCCCTCACAGATACGCAGTATTTT
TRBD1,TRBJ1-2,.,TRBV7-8,CASSPTVDRGYGYTF,TGTGCCAGCAGCCCCACCGTGGACAGGGGTTATGGCTACACCTTC
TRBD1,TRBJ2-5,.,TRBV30,CAWAPGQGVQETQYF,TGTGCCTGGGCTCCGGGACAGGGCGTACAAGAGACCCAGTACTTC
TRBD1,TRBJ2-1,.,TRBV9,CASSGGQQQFF,TGTGCCAGCAGTGGGGGACAGCAGCAGTTCTTC
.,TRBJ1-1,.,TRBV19,CASSEGTEGMLNTEAFF,TGTGCCAGTAGTGAGGGGACGGAGGGCATGTTGAACACTGAAGCTTTCTTT
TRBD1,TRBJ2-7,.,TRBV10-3,CAISGPGGPYEQYF,TGTGCCATCTCGGGGCCAGGGGGTCCCTACGAGCAGTACTTC
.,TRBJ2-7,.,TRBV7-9,CASSYTGGVEQYF,TGTGCCAGCAGCTACACAGGTGGGGTCGAGCAGTACTTC
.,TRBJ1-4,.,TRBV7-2,CASSAAPVGGEKLFF,TGTGCCAGCAGCGCAGCCCCTGTCGGAGGGGAAAAACTGTTTTTT
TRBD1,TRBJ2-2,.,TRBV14,CASSRYRGASGELFF,TGTGCCAGCAGCCGTTACAGGGGCGCGTCCGGGGAGCTGTTTTTT
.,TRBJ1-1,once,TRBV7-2,CASSFRLRGDTEAFF,TGTGCCAGCAGTTTCAGACTCCGGGGGGACACTGAAGCTTTCTTT
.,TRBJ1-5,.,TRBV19,CASWSRGSNQPQHF,TGTGCCAGTTGGAGTCGAGGCTCCAATCAGCCCCAGCATTTT